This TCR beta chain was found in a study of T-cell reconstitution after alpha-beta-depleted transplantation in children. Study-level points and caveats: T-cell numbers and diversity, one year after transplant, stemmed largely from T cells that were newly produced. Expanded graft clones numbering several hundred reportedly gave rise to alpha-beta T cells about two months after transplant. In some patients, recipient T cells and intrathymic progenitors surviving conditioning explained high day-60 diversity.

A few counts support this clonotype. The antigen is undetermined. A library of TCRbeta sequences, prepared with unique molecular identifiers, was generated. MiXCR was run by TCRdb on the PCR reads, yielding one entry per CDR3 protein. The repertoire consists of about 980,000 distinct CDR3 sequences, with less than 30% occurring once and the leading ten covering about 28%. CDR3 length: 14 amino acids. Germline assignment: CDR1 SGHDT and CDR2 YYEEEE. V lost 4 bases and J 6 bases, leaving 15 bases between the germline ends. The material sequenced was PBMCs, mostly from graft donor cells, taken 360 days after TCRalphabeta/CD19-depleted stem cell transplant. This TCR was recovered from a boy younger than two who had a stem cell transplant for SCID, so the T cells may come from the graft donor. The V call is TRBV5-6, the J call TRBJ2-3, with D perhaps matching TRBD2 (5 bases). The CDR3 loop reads CASSPGVARDTQYF. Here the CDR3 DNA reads TGTGCCAGCAGCCCGGGCGTAGCGCGGGATACGCAGTATTTT.